The following is a T cell receptor beta chain sequence with its context. J lost 5 bases, V lost 0 bases, and 3 bases had no gene match. CDR1 is SGHDN, CDR2 FVKESK, per germline. This CDR3 comprises 16 residues. The data originate from a study of blood T cell repertoires in COVID-19. Study overall: Donors in the United States, Italy and Spain gave samples during acute or convalescent COVID-19. Sources were T cells, B-cell-depleted T cells, or PBMCs; the material itself was cDNA or gDNA.

Authors' analysis steps: Counts of nucleated cells, estimated from reference gene primer amplification, were obtained. Using immunoSEQ multiplex PCR, the repertoire was profiled, and TCRdb retains in-frame clones only, with some absent. The V and J calls and clone size come from that table; D and trimming were worked out from the DNA. The sample consists of some 30,000 clones, 75% to 90% of them appearing once. The V gene is TRBV14, the J gene TRBJ1-6, with TRBD1 identical over 8 bases. Sequenced input: peripheral blood. The sequence was collected from a man aged 50 to 59 with active or convalescent COVID-19. In DNA, the CDR3 is TGTGCCAGCAGCCAAGATCGGACAGGGAATAATTCACCCCTCCACTTT. Translated: CASSQDRTGNNSPLHF.